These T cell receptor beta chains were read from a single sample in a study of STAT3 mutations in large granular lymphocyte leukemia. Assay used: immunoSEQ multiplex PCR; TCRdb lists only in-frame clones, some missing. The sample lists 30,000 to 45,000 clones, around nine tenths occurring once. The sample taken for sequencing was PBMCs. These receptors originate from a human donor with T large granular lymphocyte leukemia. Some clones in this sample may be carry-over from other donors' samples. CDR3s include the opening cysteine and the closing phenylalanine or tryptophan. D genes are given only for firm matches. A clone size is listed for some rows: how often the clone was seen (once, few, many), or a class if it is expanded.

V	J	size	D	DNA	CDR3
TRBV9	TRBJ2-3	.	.	TGTGCCAGCAGCTCCCAGGTGGGGAAAGATACGCAGTATTTT	CASSSQVGKDTQYF
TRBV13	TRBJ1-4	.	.	TGTGCCAGCAGCCAATCGGGAGCAACTAATGAAAAACTGTTTTTT	CASSQSGATNEKLFF
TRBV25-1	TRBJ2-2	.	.	TGTGCCAGCAGTGGATCGTTGTCCGGGGAGCTGTTTTTT	CASSGSLSGELFF
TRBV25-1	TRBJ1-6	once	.	TGTGCCAGCAGTGAACGAAGCTCCTATAATTCACCCCTCCACTTT	CASSERSSYNSPLHF
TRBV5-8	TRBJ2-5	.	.	TGTGCCAGCAGCGGGCTGGGGGAGACCCAGTACTTC	CASSGLGETQYF
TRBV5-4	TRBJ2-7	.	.	TGTGCCAGCAGCTTCAGCGGGCTCTCCTACGAGCAGTACTTC	CASSFSGLSYEQYF
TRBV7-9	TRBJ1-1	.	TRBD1	TGTGCCAGCAGCCCGAGGGACAGCAAGCTCAACACTGAAGCTTTCTTT	CASSPRDSKLNTEAFF
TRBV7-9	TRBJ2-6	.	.	TGTGCCAGCAGCTTAGTGGAGACGATCTCTGGGGCCAACGTCCTGACTTTC	CASSLVETISGANVLTF
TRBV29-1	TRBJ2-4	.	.	TGCAGCGTTGTGAGTGCCCAGGGCAAAAACATTCAGTACTTC	CSVVSAQGKNIQYF
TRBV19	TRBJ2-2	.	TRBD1	TGTGCCAGTAGTATTTCCGGACAGGGGGCCGTCGGGGAGCTGTTTTTT	CASSISGQGAVGELFF
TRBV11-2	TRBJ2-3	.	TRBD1	TGTGCCAGCAGCTCTTACAGGGGGCGAGCCACAGATACGCAGTATTTT	CASSSYRGRATDTQYF
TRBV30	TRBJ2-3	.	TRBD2	TGTGCCTGGACTAGCGGGGGAGATACGCAGTATTTT	CAWTSGGDTQYF
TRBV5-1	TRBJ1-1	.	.	TGCGCCAGCAGCTTCAAGGGTACTGAAGCTTTCTTT	CASSFKGTEAFF
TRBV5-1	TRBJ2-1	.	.	TGCGCCAGCAGCTTGGTGTCCGGTGAGCAGTTCTTC	CASSLVSGEQFF
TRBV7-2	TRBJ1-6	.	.	TGTGCCAGCAGTCGAGGCAGGGATAATAATTCACCCCTCCACTTT	CASSRGRDNNSPLHF
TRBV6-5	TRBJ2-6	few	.	TGTGCCAGCACCCCTTGGGGGGCCAACGTCCTGACTTTC	CASTPWGANVLTF
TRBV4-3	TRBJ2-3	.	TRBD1	TGCGCCAGCAGCCAAGAGAGACAGGGGGACGATACGCAGTATTTT	CASSQERQGDDTQYF
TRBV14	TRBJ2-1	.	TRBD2	TGTGCCAGCAGCCAACTAGCGGGGGGCTACAATGAGCAGTTCTTC	CASSQLAGGYNEQFF
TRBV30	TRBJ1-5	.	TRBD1	TGTGCCTGGGGAAGGACAGGGAATCAGCCCCAGCATTTT	CAWGRTGNQPQHF
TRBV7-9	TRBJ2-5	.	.	TGTGCCAGCAGCCCGGGGGAGACCCAGTACTTC	CASSPGETQYF
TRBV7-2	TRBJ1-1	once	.	TGTGCCAGCAGCTTGGTAGGGGCGATGACTGAAGCTTTCTTT	CASSLVGAMTEAFF
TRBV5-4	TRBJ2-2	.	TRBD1	TGTGCCAGCAGCTGGGGACAGGGGAACACCGGGGAGCTGTTTTTT	CASSWGQGNTGELFF
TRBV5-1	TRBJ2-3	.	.	TGCGCCAGCAGCTTGGCCCAGGTCGGGGATACGCAGTATTTT	CASSLAQVGDTQYF
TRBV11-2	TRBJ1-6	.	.	TGTGCCAGCAGCTTATCCCCTCTGACTAATGAATCACCCCTCCACTTT	CASSLSPLTNESPLHF